The rows below give T cell receptor beta chains drawn from one sample of a study of blood T cell repertoires in COVID-19. Repertoires were generated with immunoSEQ multiplex PCR, while TCRdb's copy carries only in-frame clones and drops some. The table lists under 60,000 clones, 75% to 90% of them singletons. The sample comprised peripheral blood. These receptors all stem from a human donor in a cohort sampled during active COVID-19. CDR3s leave out the opening cysteine and the closing phenylalanine or tryptophan. Each record gives: CDR3 length, V gene, J gene, CDR3 protein.

>12|TRBV10-3|TRBJ1-1
AISSQGQSTEAF
>12|TRBV30|TRBJ2-7
AWTLGGGSAEQY
>13|TRBV6-5|TRBJ2-1
ASRKTGGALNEQF
>13|TRBV5-4|TRBJ2-2
AIAPVTGMAGELF
>15|TRBV7-6|TRBJ2-6
ASSYRTGGSGANVLT
>11|TRBV7-8|TRBJ1-1
ASSLGQNTEAF
>12|TRBV27|TRBJ1-5
ASSLQGSNQPQH
>10|TRBV9|TRBJ1-2
ASSSTGGGYT
>10|TRBV29-1|TRBJ1-2
SVRGSYYGYT
>9|TRBV5-6|TRBJ2-3
ASSRTDTQY
>12|TRBV5-1|TRBJ1-2
ASSVEGQNYGYT
>12|TRBV5-1|TRBJ2-3
ASSLDGSTDTQY
>12|TRBV28|TRBJ1-3
ASSYPGSGNTIY
>16|TRBV7-2|TRBJ2-3
ASSPPGLAGRRTDTQY
>14|TRBV7-9|TRBJ2-3
ASSPTSGGAVDTQY
>12|TRBV11-2|TRBJ1-1
ASSLTGRNTEAF
>11|TRBV10-3|TRBJ1-3
AMAEISGNTIY
>11|TRBV5-1|TRBJ1-2
ASSLEGNYGYT
>11|TRBV15|TRBJ1-4
ATSRDLREKLF
>12|TRBV19|TRBJ1-2
ASSLGQGPYGYT
>16|TRBV5-1|TRBJ2-7
ASSLAGQVNFNAYEQY
>13|TRBV20-1|TRBJ2-1
SASKRQGYYNEQF
>13|TRBV3-1/TRBV3-2|TRBJ1-2
ASSQDLGGNYGYT
>11|TRBV12-3/TRBV12-4|TRBJ2-2
ASFRTYTGELF
>12|TRBV28|TRBJ1-2
ASSSLGGNYGYT
>13|TRBV28|TRBJ2-5
ASSLERRQRETQY
>10|TRBV19|TRBJ2-1
ASSIRENEQF
>12|TRBV27|TRBJ1-1
ASSPRAGRTEAF
>10|TRBV27|TRBJ1-2
ASRTANYGYT
>15|TRBV7-9|TRBJ1-6
ASREQGPRGDNSPLH
>14|TRBV7-8|TRBJ1-2
ASSLRQRAGGIGYT